One T cell receptor beta chain is described in this entry. TCRdb's table, derived via immunoSEQ multiplex PCR, lists solely in-frame clones and lacks some. The sample includes 300,000 to 400,000 clones, less than 85% of them seen just once. The record originates from a study of shared clonotypes between healthy human individuals. Germline CDR1 LNHDA, CDR2 SQIVND (reference sequence). After removal of 7 bases from V and 9 bases from J, the junction contained 6 bases not matched to a gene. The CDR3 sequence is 12 residues long. This TCR was recovered from a man between 25 and 39 years old in good health. The rearrangement joins TRBV19 to TRBJ1-1; 9 positions match TRBD1. The specimen sequenced was memory CD4+ T cells sorted from blood. Subset described: CD45RA-negative fraction. The CDR3 sequence is CASTPGQGKAFF. The CDR3 DNA sequence: TGTGCCAGTACTCCGGGACAGGGTAAAGCTTTCTTT.